Listed below are T cell receptor beta chains from one sample, sequenced in a study of cytomegalovirus exposure and HLA in healthy donors. The table came from immunoSEQ multiplex PCR; TCRdb's copy has only in-frame clones and leaves some out. The sample holds just over 80,000 clones. Sample: PBMCs. The receptors come from a young woman in good health and CMV-seronegative. Each CDR3 is given with its conserved first and last residue. The D gene is left open where the match is weak.

V	D	J	CDR3	DNA
TRBV5-1	.	TRBJ1-4	CASSLDVQQYPSINEKLFF	TGCGCCAGCAGCTTGGACGTTCAACAGTACCCCTCAATTAATGAAAAACTGTTTTTT
TRBV2	TRBD2	TRBJ2-7	CASRHLAGGSYEQYF	TGTGCCAGCAGACATCTAGCGGGGGGGTCCTACGAGCAGTACTTC
TRBV7-9	TRBD2	TRBJ2-1	CASSLTTSGRGNEQFF	TGTGCCAGCAGCCTGACAACTAGCGGGAGGGGCAATGAGCAGTTCTTC
TRBV5-1	.	TRBJ2-7	CASRTLIQSYEQYF	TGCGCCAGCAGAACGCTCATACAATCTTACGAGCAGTACTTC
TRBV2	TRBD2	TRBJ2-2	CASSVRSGRAGELFF	TGTGCCAGCAGTGTGAGGAGCGGGAGAGCCGGGGAGCTGTTTTTT
TRBV5-1	TRBD1	TRBJ1-1	CASRMDRGAEAFF	TGCGCCAGCAGAATGGACAGGGGAGCTGAAGCTTTCTTT
TRBV7-6	.	TRBJ2-2	CASKESQNTGELFF	TGTGCCAGCAAAGAGTCCCAGAACACCGGGGAGCTGTTTTTT
TRBV29-1	TRBD2	TRBJ2-3	CSVESGGFPDTQYF	TGCAGCGTTGAGAGCGGGGGGTTCCCAGATACGCAGTATTTT
TRBV6-1	TRBD1	TRBJ2-7	CASTGVHEQYF	TGTGCCAGTACAGGGGTTCACGAGCAGTACTTC
TRBV11-2	.	TRBJ2-7	CASAELWYEQYF	TGTGCCAGCGCCGAGCTGTGGTACGAGCAGTACTTC
TRBV7-9	.	TRBJ2-7	CASSLGGGSEQYF	TGTGCCAGCAGCTTAGGAGGTGGCAGCGAGCAGTACTTC
TRBV30	TRBD2	TRBJ2-1	CAWSPLKREEQFF	TGTGCCTGGAGTCCCTTAAAGCGGGAGGAGCAGTTCTTC
TRBV7-2	.	TRBJ1-2	CASSLISGEGYTF	TGTGCCAGCAGCTTAATATCAGGGGAAGGCTACACCTTC
TRBV6-6	TRBD2	TRBJ2-5	CASSPLGGGGKETQYF	TGTGCCAGCAGTCCCCTGGGGGGCGGGGGGAAAGAGACCCAGTACTTC
TRBV7-9	.	TRBJ1-2	CASSSLYGRDGYTF	TGTGCCAGCAGCTCGCTTTATGGGCGCGATGGCTACACCTTC
TRBV7-8	.	TRBJ2-7	CASSWTANYEQYF	TGTGCCAGCAGCTGGACAGCCAACTACGAGCAGTACTTC
TRBV7-2	.	TRBJ2-1	CASSLELGSWDEQFF	TGTGCCAGCAGCTTAGAACTAGGTAGCTGGGATGAGCAGTTCTTC
TRBV5-1	.	TRBJ2-5	CASSPGDLETQYF	TGCGCCAGCAGCCCGGGAGATTTGGAGACCCAGTACTTC
TRBV4-2	TRBD1	TRBJ1-6	CASSQPAGTGKFYNSPLHF	TGTGCCAGCAGCCAACCCGCCGGGACAGGGAAGTTCTATAATTCACCCCTCCACTTT
TRBV4-1	TRBD2	TRBJ2-3	CASSQERSGSSSTKDTQYF	TGCGCCAGCAGCCAAGAAAGGAGCGGGAGCTCTAGCACTAAAGATACGCAGTATTTT
TRBV19	.	TRBJ1-1	CASRGAREAFF	TGTGCCAGTAGAGGAGCCCGTGAAGCTTTCTTT
TRBV6-6	.	TRBJ1-5	CASSLQGGNQPQHF	TGTGCCAGCAGTTTACAGGGAGGCAATCAGCCCCAGCATTTT
TRBV25-1	TRBD2	TRBJ2-1	CASSAEPSLAGGPGEQFF	TGTGCCAGCAGTGCCGAACCCAGTCTAGCGGGGGGGCCAGGGGAGCAGTTCTTC
TRBV30	.	TRBJ1-3	CAHAPGVGNTIYF	TGTGCCCACGCCCCAGGGGTCGGAAACACCATATATTTT
TRBV6-1	TRBD1	TRBJ2-7	CASSEAPGGIYEQYF	TGTGCCAGCAGTGAAGCGCCAGGGGGCATCTACGAGCAGTACTTC
TRBV2	.	TRBJ1-1	CASHYRNTEAFF	TGTGCCAGCCATTATAGGAACACTGAAGCTTTCTTT
TRBV18	TRBD1	TRBJ1-1	CASSPGTGMNTEAFF	TGTGCCAGCTCACCAGGGACAGGAATGAACACTGAAGCTTTCTTT
TRBV21-1	.	TRBJ1-1	CASSKGRAFF	TGTGCCAGCAGCAAAGGGAGAGCTTTCTTT
TRBV2	TRBD1	TRBJ1-6	CASNGDRDSPLHF	TGTGCCAGCAATGGGGACAGGGATTCACCCCTCCACTTT
TRBV7-2	TRBD1	TRBJ1-2	CASSEGTGVNYGYTF	TGTGCCAGCAGCGAAGGGACAGGGGTTAACTATGGCTACACCTTC
TRBV5-4	.	TRBJ1-1	CASSHDAVNTEAFF	TGTGCCAGCAGCCACGACGCGGTGAACACTGAAGCTTTCTTT
TRBV2	.	TRBJ1-1	CASNFNQGNTEAFF	TGTGCCAGCAATTTTAATCAGGGAAACACTGAAGCTTTCTTT
TRBV6-1	TRBD1	TRBJ2-2	CASRYRGTGELFF	TGTGCCAGCAGGTACAGGGGCACCGGGGAGCTGTTTTTT
TRBV10-2	.	TRBJ1-5	CASKDSSNQPQHF	TGCGCCAGCAAGGACAGTAGCAATCAGCCCCAGCATTTT
TRBV5-1	TRBD1	TRBJ2-7	CASSLTGTVYEQYF	TGCGCCAGCAGCTTGACCGGGACAGTCTACGAGCAGTACTTC
TRBV27	TRBD1	TRBJ1-2	CASTDRDRGRGGYTF	TGTGCCAGCACAGACCGGGACAGGGGGCGGGGTGGCTACACCTTC
TRBV6-1	.	TRBJ2-7	CASSDAGATHYYEQYF	TGTGCCAGCAGTGATGCAGGGGCCACCCACTACTACGAGCAGTACTTC
TRBV7-9	TRBD2	TRBJ2-1	CASSAIGTSGYNEQFF	TGTGCCAGCAGCGCCATTGGGACTAGCGGTTACAATGAGCAGTTCTTC
TRBV7-9	TRBD1	TRBJ2-1	CASSPVGTGNNEQFF	TGTGCCAGCAGCCCAGTGGGGACAGGAAACAATGAGCAGTTCTTC
TRBV29-1	.	TRBJ1-2	CSVELTRGRYGYTF	TGCAGCGTTGAACTTACCAGGGGAAGATATGGCTACACCTTC
TRBV30	.	TRBJ1-2	CAWSNPAGYGYTF	TGTGCCTGGAGTAACCCGGCGGGCTATGGCTACACCTTC
TRBV18	.	TRBJ2-1	CASSPRGASYNEQFF	TGTGCCAGCTCACCCCGGGGGGCCTCCTACAATGAGCAGTTCTTC
TRBV11-2	.	TRBJ2-7	CASSPGAAREQYF	TGTGCCAGCAGCCCAGGTGCAGCCCGGGAGCAGTACTTC
TRBV5-1	.	TRBJ2-7	CASSLGGRLNEQYF	TGCGCCAGCAGCTTGGGGGGGAGGCTTAACGAGCAGTACTTC
TRBV4-1	.	TRBJ1-6	CASSQDVPLRLSVFNSPLHF	TGCGCCAGCAGCCAAGATGTTCCCCTCCGACTCAGCGTTTTTAATTCACCCCTCCACTTT
TRBV15	TRBD2	TRBJ2-7	CATAGGEAGGRGEQYF	TGTGCCACCGCAGGGGGGGAGGCGGGGGGGCGCGGCGAGCAGTACTTC
TRBV7-9	.	TRBJ1-4	CASSPRGEKLFF	TGTGCCAGCAGCCCCAGGGGTGAAAAACTGTTTTTT
TRBV5-1	.	TRBJ2-1	CASSLQDGGSYNEQFF	TGCGCCAGCAGCCTGCAGGACGGAGGCTCCTACAATGAGCAGTTCTTC
TRBV7-6	TRBD2	TRBJ2-5	CASSFGTRPQETQYF	TGTGCCAGCAGTTTCGGGACTAGACCCCAAGAGACCCAGTACTTC
TRBV6-6	.	TRBJ1-2	CASSSPDRSDYGYTF	TGTGCCAGCAGTTCCCCGGACAGATCCGACTATGGCTACACCTTC
TRBV30	.	TRBJ1-2	CAWTREPRYGYTF	TGTGCCTGGACCCGGGAACCTCGTTATGGCTACACCTTC
TRBV20-1	.	TRBJ2-7	CSAARGGTQYF	TGCAGTGCTGCCCGGGGCGGGACGCAGTACTTC
TRBV5-6	.	TRBJ2-6	CASSLLLSSGANVLTF	TGTGCCAGCAGCCTACTACTCAGCTCTGGGGCCAACGTCCTGACTTTC
TRBV6-4	.	TRBJ2-5	CASSDPLAIRETQYF	TGTGCCAGCAGTGACCCTCTAGCTATTCGAGAGACCCAGTACTTC
TRBV18	.	TRBJ1-1	CASSPLQGSTEAFF	TGTGCCAGCTCACCTTTGCAGGGGTCCACTGAAGCTTTCTTT